The 10 T cell receptor beta chains listed next were all sequenced from one sample in a study of response to subunit inactivated influenza vaccine. MiXCR, applied by TCRdb to the RT-PCR reads, yields one record per CDR3 protein. The data show about 310,000 distinct CDR3 sequences, approximately 23% seen once. The sample in question was PBMCs from blood, obtained approximately 20 months after vaccination. These receptors were taken from a man aged 50 to 69 who received an inactivated influenza vaccine.

The rearrangement links TRBV5-1 to TRBJ1-1, with D uncertain. The CDR3 loop spans 13 amino acids. Germline V gives CDR1 SGHRS, CDR2 YFSETQ. V was cut by 6 bases and J by 1 base, with 10 bases left in between. The CDR3 DNA reads as TGCGCCAGCAAGCTGTCAGAGAACACTGAAGCTTTCTTT. It specifies CASKLSENTEAFF.

The chain has TRBV29-1 and TRBJ2-7, with D possibly matching TRBD1 (5 bases). Germline CDR1 is SQVTM and CDR2 is ANQGSEA. Between the trimmed V and J ends, which lost 6 bases and 5 bases, there was a span of 11 bases. The CDR3 runs 11 residues. The CDR3 DNA reads TGCAGCGTCCAGACAGTTGACGAGCAGTACTTC. Encoded protein: CSVQTVDEQYF.

The chain recombines TRBV4-2 with TRBJ1-2; unclear D gene. This CDR3 comprises 14 residues. CDR1 LGHNA and CDR2 YNFKEQ come from the germline V gene. The germline V and J ends were trimmed by 1 base and 4 bases, with 10 bases remaining between them. The CDR3 DNA is TGTGCCAGCAGCCAAGGAATGGAAAGCTATGGCTACACCTTC. It encodes CASSQGMESYGYTF.

This clonotype was found many times. The J gene is TRBJ1-1, the V gene TRBV20-1; the D is unclear. Between the trimmed V and J ends, which lost 5 bases and 1 base, there was a span of 17 bases. This CDR3 contains 15 residues. Per the germline V gene, CDR1 is DFQATT and CDR2 is SNEGSKA (reference sequence). The CDR3 nucleotides are TGCAGTGCTTCCTATGCAGCCGCGGGGAACACTGAAGCTTTCTTT. Its translation: CSASYAAAGNTEAFF.

This clonotype has only a few counts. The chain employs TRBV5-1 and TRBJ2-3; D unresolved. The CDR3 is 14 amino acids. Per the germline V gene, CDR1 is SGHRS and CDR2 is YFSETQ. V was clipped by 1 base and J by 6 bases, with 12 bases between them. The CDR3 sequence: CASSLRSVGDTQYF. CDR3 nucleotides: TGCGCCAGCAGCTTGAGGTCGGTGGGGGATACGCAGTATTTT.

This clonotype has just a few counts. The rearrangement links TRBV12-3 or TRBV12-4 to TRBJ1-6, with D hard to call. Trimming shortened V by 2 bases and J by 10 bases, and 12 bases separated the two germline ends. CDR3 length: 14 residues. CDR3 residues: CASSLYRTESPLHF. The CDR3 bases are TGTGCCAGCAGTTTATATCGGACGGAATCACCCCTCCACTTT.

This clonotype was picked up many times. J is TRBJ2-3 and V is TRBV5-6, with 7 bases aligning to TRBD2. The J segment lost 6 bases and the V segment lost 4 bases, leaving 8 bases of the junction unmatched. The CDR3 has 14 amino acids. Germline V lookup: CDR1 SGHDT, CDR2 YYEEEE. CDR3 nucleotide sequence: TGTGCCAGCAGCAACTGGGACTATGGGGATACGCAGTATTTT. It encodes CASSNWDYGDTQYF.

This clonotype was observed a few times. This chain uses TRBV6-5 with TRBJ1-5; no firm D call. This CDR3 has 16 residues. V dropped 2 bases and J dropped 0 bases, with 11 bases sitting between them. CDR1 is MNHEY and CDR2 is SVGAGI in the germline V gene. This CDR3 reads CASSYGQTYSNQPQHF. In nucleotides, the CDR3 is TGTGCCAGCAGTTACGGGCAGACCTATAGCAATCAGCCCCAGCATTTT.

This clonotype was observed a few times. The chain employs TRBV5-1 and TRBJ1-1; 8 nucleotides line up with TRBD1. J gave up 8 bases and V 3 bases, and 9 bases lay outside the gene matches. Germline-derived CDR1 and CDR2 are SGHRS and YFSETQ. The CDR3 sequence is 14 residues long. The CDR3 is CASSSQGATSEAFF. CDR3 nucleotide sequence: TGCGCCAGCAGCTCCCAGGGGGCCACATCAGAAGCTTTCTTT.

V is TRBV19 and J is TRBJ1-5; D may be TRBD1 (6 bases). The CDR3 has 18 residues. The germline CDR1 and CDR2 sequences are LNHDA and SQIVND (reference sequence). With 1 base removed from V and 5 bases from J, the gap between germline ends came to 21 bases. CDR3 region: CASSIVGHGGQWDQPQHF. CDR3 bases: TGTGCCAGTAGTATAGTGGGACATGGTGGCCAGTGGGATCAGCCCCAGCATTTT.